Listed below are T cell receptor beta chains from one sample, sequenced in a study of cytomegalovirus exposure and HLA in healthy donors. The assay was immunoSEQ multiplex PCR, and TCRdb's table has in-frame clones only and misses some. Recorded for this sample: about 170,000 clones. Sequencing input: PBMCs. All receptors come from a woman aged 55-70 years in good health and CMV-seronegative. Each CDR3 is given with its conserved first and last residue. A D gene is named only where the DNA matches it firmly. Size is omitted from some rows. Given values are once, few, many or a class for expanded clones.

.	TRBJ1-2	TRBV19	.	TGTGCCAGTAGCCGGGATGACTATGGCTACACCTTC	CASSRDDYGYTF
.	TRBJ1-1	TRBV9	.	TGTGCCAGCACCCCATATCAGGAAAAAAACACTGAAGCTTTCTTT	CASTPYQEKNTEAFF
.	TRBJ2-7	TRBV27	TRBD2	TGTGCCAGCAGTTTATACCCCCTTTTAGCGGGGGGGACCTACGAGCAGTACTTC	CASSLYPLLAGGTYEQYF
.	TRBJ1-5	TRBV7-9	.	TGTGCCAGCAGCTCTAGGGGCGGGGATCAGCCCCAGCATTTT	CASSSRGGDQPQHF
.	TRBJ1-3	TRBV25-1	.	TGTGCCAGCAGTTACGGGGTTCCAAACACCATATATTTT	CASSYGVPNTIYF
.	TRBJ2-3	TRBV15	TRBD2	TGTGCCACCAGAGAACAGGTGGGGGGGAGGGGAGATACGCAGTATTTT	CATREQVGGRGDTQYF
.	TRBJ1-1	TRBV27	.	TGTGCCAGCAGTCCTACCAACTACAACCGGGAAGCTTTCTTT	CASSPTNYNREAFF
.	TRBJ2-1	TRBV11-2	.	TGTGCCAGCAGCTCGGTGGAGGCAGGGGATAAGGAATTACAGGATGAGCAGTTCTTC	CASSSVEAGDKELQDEQFF
.	TRBJ2-7	TRBV27	TRBD1	TGTGCCAGCACCGGAACCGGGACAGGGAGCTACGAGCAGTACTTC	CASTGTGTGSYEQYF
.	TRBJ2-5	TRBV9	TRBD1	TGTGCCAGCAGCATCACCGGGACAGAAAAAGAGACCCAGTACTTC	CASSITGTEKETQYF
.	TRBJ1-2	TRBV7-9	.	TGTGCCAGCAGCCCGAACGAGGGGGTCGGAGGCTACACCTTC	CASSPNEGVGGYTF
.	TRBJ1-2	TRBV20-1	.	TGCAGTGCTCTACCGTTTGGCTACACCTTC	CSALPFGYTF
.	TRBJ2-3	TRBV9	TRBD1	TGTGCCAGCAGCGTAGAACCACAGGGGGATACGCAGTATTTT	CASSVEPQGDTQYF
.	TRBJ1-1	TRBV5-1	.	TGCGCCAGCAGCTTGGCTGGGGCGCAGATGAACACTGAAGCTTTCTTT	CASSLAGAQMNTEAFF
.	TRBJ1-1	TRBV15	.	TGTGCCACCAGTCAGACATATAGCAGGGGACAAAGTTTAGACACTGAAGCTTTCTTT	CATSQTYSRGQSLDTEAFF
.	TRBJ2-5	TRBV7-8	.	TGTGCCAGCAGCTTAGGCTCAAACAGGGCTGGGTACTTC	CASSLGSNRAGYF
.	TRBJ1-4	TRBV10-1	TRBD1	TGCGCCAGCAGTGGACAGGGGGCTGAAAAACTGTTTTTT	CASSGQGAEKLFF
.	TRBJ1-2	TRBV6-5	TRBD1	TGTGCCAGCAGTTTCGGCGGGACAGGGCGGCAAGGCTACACCTTC	CASSFGGTGRQGYTF
.	TRBJ2-3	TRBV7-8	.	TGTGCCAGCAGCTCCCAGAGGGTAGCGGGACAGACGCAGTATTTT	CASSSQRVAGQTQYF
.	TRBJ1-1	TRBV4-1	TRBD1	TGCGCCAGCAGCCCCCGGACAGGGCTCACTGAAGCTTTCTTT	CASSPRTGLTEAFF
.	TRBJ2-2	TRBV4-1	TRBD2	TGCGCCAGCAGCCAGGGGACTAGCGGGAGTTCTTATGGCGGGGAGCTGTTTTTT	CASSQGTSGSSYGGELFF
.	TRBJ1-2	TRBV2	.	TGTGCCAGCAGTTTGCAGGGCCTCGAAGGCTACACCTTC	CASSLQGLEGYTF
.	TRBJ2-1	TRBV2	TRBD2	TGTGCCAGCAGTGAGCTAGCGGGAGGGGGTAATGAGCAGTTCTTC	CASSELAGGGNEQFF
.	TRBJ1-5	TRBV7-9	TRBD1	TGTGCCAGCAGCTCCGGACAGGATAGCAATCAGCCCCAGCATTTT	CASSSGQDSNQPQHF
.	TRBJ1-2	TRBV2	.	TGTGCCAGCAGCCAGGGTCGCGGCTACACCTTC	CASSQGRGYTF
.	TRBJ1-1	TRBV27	.	TGTGCCAGCAGTCCCCCAGGTATAAGCACTGAAGCTTTCTTT	CASSPPGISTEAFF
.	TRBJ1-5	TRBV18	TRBD1	TGTGCCAGCTCACCGACAGGGCCTAAGCAGCCCCAGCATTTT	CASSPTGPKQPQHF
.	TRBJ2-5	TRBV19	TRBD2	TGTGCCAGTAGTATGGGATCGCGGGAGAGGGGAGAGACCCAGTACTTC	CASSMGSRERGETQYF
.	TRBJ2-3	TRBV6-1	.	TGTGCCAGCACCACCGCGGGATGGGATTCTCTCCTGGCGTATTTT	CASTTAGWDSLLAYF
medium-sized	TRBJ1-1	TRBV7-9	.	TGTGCCAGCACCCTCCGGGGAGGGTCAGAGACTGAAGCTTTCTTT	CASTLRGGSETEAFF
.	TRBJ1-1	TRBV5-4	TRBD1	TGTGCCAGCAGCTTGGACAGGGGGCCGGTGGCTTTCTTT	CASSLDRGPVAFF
.	TRBJ2-7	TRBV27	.	TGTGCCGTTCTGGGGCCAGTCTACGAGCAGTACTTC	CAVLGPVYEQYF
.	TRBJ1-5	TRBV2	TRBD1	TGTGCCAGCAGTGCCAGGACAGGCTTCAATCAGCCCCAGCATTTT	CASSARTGFNQPQHF
.	TRBJ2-3	TRBV29-1	TRBD1	TGCAGCGTTAACAGGGGGCGTAGCACAGATACGCAGTATTTT	CSVNRGRSTDTQYF
.	TRBJ2-5	TRBV5-1	TRBD2	TGCGCCAGCAGCTTGGAACTAGCGGGGGGGCCGCGTAGAGAGACCCAGTACTTC	CASSLELAGGPRRETQYF
.	TRBJ2-5	TRBV11-2	TRBD2	TGTGCCAGCAGCTTAGCGGGAGGCGGGGAGACCCAGTACTTC	CASSLAGGGETQYF
.	TRBJ1-2	TRBV5-1	.	TGCGCCAGCAGCACGGACAGTTCGCGGGGCTACACCTTC	CASSTDSSRGYTF
.	TRBJ2-3	TRBV5-1	TRBD2	TGCGCCAGCACGCGCGGGGGGAGCACAGATACGCAGTATTTT	CASTRGGSTDTQYF
.	TRBJ1-2	TRBV2	TRBD1	TGTGCCAGCAGTGATACGGGACAGTATGGCTACACCTTC	CASSDTGQYGYTF
.	TRBJ1-1	TRBV5-4	TRBD1	TGTGCCAGCAGCTTGGCCCCACAGGGGCAGAACACTGAAGCTTTCTTT	CASSLAPQGQNTEAFF
.	TRBJ2-7	TRBV29-1	TRBD1	TGCAGCGCAGCCCGAGGGACAGGCGGTCCCGAGCAGTACTTC	CSAARGTGGPEQYF
.	TRBJ1-6	TRBV10-3	.	TGTGCCATCGGTGGAACGGGTTCACCCCTCCACTTT	CAIGGTGSPLHF
.	TRBJ1-1	TRBV10-3	TRBD1	TGTGCCGGATCTCCAGGGGGCTCTGAAGCTTTCTTT	CAGSPGGSEAFF
.	TRBJ1-1	TRBV9	TRBD1	TGTGCCAGCAGCGTAGCTCCATCGACAGGGTCCCCTGAAGCTTTCTTT	CASSVAPSTGSPEAFF
.	TRBJ2-1	TRBV5-1	.	TGCGCCAGCAGCTTAGTTAGCGGCTCCTACAATGAGCAGTTCTTC	CASSLVSGSYNEQFF
.	TRBJ2-6	TRBV19	.	TGTGCCAGTAGTCCCTCAGGCTCTGGGGCCAACGTCCTGACTTTC	CASSPSGSGANVLTF
.	TRBJ1-4	TRBV4-2	TRBD1	TGTGCCAGCAGCCAAGTTGGGACAGATAATGAAAAACTGTTTTTT	CASSQVGTDNEKLFF
.	TRBJ1-4	TRBV28	TRBD1	TGTGCCAGCGCCCCGGGACAGGGGAGTGAAAAACTGTTTTTT	CASAPGQGSEKLFF
.	TRBJ2-5	TRBV7-2	.	TGTGCCAGCAGCGACTACATCCAAGAGACCCAGTACTTC	CASSDYIQETQYF
.	TRBJ1-1	TRBV5-1	.	TGCGCCAGCAGGTCTGACTCAAATGAAGCTTTCTTT	CASRSDSNEAFF